This T cell receptor (beta chain) emerged from a study of shared clonotypes between healthy human individuals. Overall study: There were three CD4 naive, three CD4 memory, two CD8 naive and one CD8 memory plates per donor. Study findings and constraints: For naive CD4 cells, roughly 4.8% of clonotypes were shared across a handful of donors.

Terminally differentiated effector memory CD45RA+ cells were excluded by CCR7 positive selection of CD45RO-negative cells. As to this clone: Its antigen is unidentified.

Repertoires were generated with immunoSEQ multiplex PCR, while TCRdb's copy carries only in-frame clones and drops some. The table includes 2 million to 2.5 million clones, about 93% detected once. This TCR derives from a man younger than 35 in good health. Some clones in this sample may be carry-over from other donors' samples. Specimen: naive CD8+ T cells from PBMCs.

The CDR3: CASSLTVGGGYTF. Written as DNA, the CDR3 is TGTGCCAGCAGCTTGACGGTCGGAGGCGGCTACACCTTC. V usage is TRBV5-4 and J usage is TRBJ1-2; no reliable D call. CDR1 is SGHNT, CDR2 YYREEE, per germline (reference sequence). V lost 1 base, J lost 8 bases, and 12 bases lay in between. CDR3 length equals 13 residues.